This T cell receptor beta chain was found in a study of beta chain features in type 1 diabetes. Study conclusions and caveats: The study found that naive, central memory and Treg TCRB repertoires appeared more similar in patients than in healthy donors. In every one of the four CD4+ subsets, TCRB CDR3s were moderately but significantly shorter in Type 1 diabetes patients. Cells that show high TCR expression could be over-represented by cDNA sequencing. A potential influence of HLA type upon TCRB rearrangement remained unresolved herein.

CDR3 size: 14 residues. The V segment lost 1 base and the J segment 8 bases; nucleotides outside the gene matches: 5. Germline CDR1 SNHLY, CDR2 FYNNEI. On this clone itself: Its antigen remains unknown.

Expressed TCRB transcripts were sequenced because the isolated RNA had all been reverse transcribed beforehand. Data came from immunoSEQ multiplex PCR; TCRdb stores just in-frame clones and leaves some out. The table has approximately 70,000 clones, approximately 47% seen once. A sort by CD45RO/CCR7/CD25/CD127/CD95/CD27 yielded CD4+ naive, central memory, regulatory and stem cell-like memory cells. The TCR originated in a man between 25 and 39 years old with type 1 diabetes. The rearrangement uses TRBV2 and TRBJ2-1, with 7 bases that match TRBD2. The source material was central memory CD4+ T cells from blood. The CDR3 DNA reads TGTGCCAGCAGTGAAGGTGGGAGGGGTTATGAGCAGTTCTTC. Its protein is CASSEGGRGYEQFF.